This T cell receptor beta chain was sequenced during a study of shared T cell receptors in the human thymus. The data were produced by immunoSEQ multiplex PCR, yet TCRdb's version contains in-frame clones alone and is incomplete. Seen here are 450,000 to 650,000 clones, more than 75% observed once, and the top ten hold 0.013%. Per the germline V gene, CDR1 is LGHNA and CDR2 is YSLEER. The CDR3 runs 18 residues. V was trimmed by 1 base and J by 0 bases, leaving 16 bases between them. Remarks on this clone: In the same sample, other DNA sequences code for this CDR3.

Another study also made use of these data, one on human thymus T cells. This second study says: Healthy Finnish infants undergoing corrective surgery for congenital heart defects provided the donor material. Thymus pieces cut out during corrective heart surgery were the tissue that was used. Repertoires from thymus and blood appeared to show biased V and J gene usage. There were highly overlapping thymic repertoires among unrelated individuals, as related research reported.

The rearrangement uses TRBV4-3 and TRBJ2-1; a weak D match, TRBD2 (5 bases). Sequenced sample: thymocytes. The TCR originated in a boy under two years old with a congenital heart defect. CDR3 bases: TGCGCCAGCAGCCAAGGCGGTGTAAGCGGAAGCTCCTACAATGAGCAGTTCTTC. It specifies CASSQGGVSGSSYNEQFF.